This is a list of T cell receptor beta chains from one sample in a study of blood T cell repertoires in COVID-19. The repertoire was sequenced with immunoSEQ multiplex PCR; TCRdb's copy has only in-frame clones and lacks some. The sample holds about 74,000 clones, about 83% seen once. Sequencing input: peripheral blood. The origin of the receptors is a man between 65 and 85 years old with acute or convalescent COVID-19. CDR3s include the opening cysteine and the closing phenylalanine or tryptophan. The D gene is left open where the match is weak. Clone size is given for some rows only: seen once, a few or many times, or a class if the clone is expanded.

v_gene	d_gene	len	j_gene	abundance	CDR3aa	CDR3nt
TRBV5-1	.	15	TRBJ1-4	.	CASSLASAGNEKLFF	TGCGCCAGCAGCTTGGCTAGTGCGGGTAATGAAAAACTGTTTTTT
TRBV5-1	.	15	TRBJ1-1	.	CASSPGTPRHTEAFF	TGCGCCAGCAGCCCCGGGACACCTCGTCACACTGAAGCTTTCTTT
TRBV4-1	.	15	TRBJ2-3	once	CASSQDETGTDTQYF	TGCGCCAGCAGCCAAGATGAAACAGGGACAGATACGCAGTATTTT
TRBV5-6	.	13	TRBJ1-2	.	CASSLGSAHGYTF	TGTGCCAGCAGCTTGGGGAGCGCCCATGGCTACACCTTC
TRBV5-1	.	14	TRBJ1-5	.	CASSQGSSNQPQHF	TGCGCCAGCAGCCAGGGGAGTTCCAATCAGCCCCAGCATTTT
TRBV5-4	.	14	TRBJ1-1	.	CASSLGQANTEAFF	TGTGCCAGCAGCTTGGGACAGGCAAACACTGAAGCTTTCTTT
TRBV7-6	.	15	TRBJ1-3	once	CASSPDILSGNTIYF	TGTGCCAGCAGCCCAGACATTCTCTCTGGAAACACCATATATTTT
TRBV18	.	13	TRBJ1-2	.	CASSPSRNYGYTF	TGTGCCAGCTCACCAAGTCGGAACTATGGCTACACCTTC
TRBV25-1	TRBD2	14	TRBJ2-1	.	CASSGTSGRSEQFF	TGTGCCAGCAGTGGGACTAGCGGGAGATCTGAGCAGTTCTTC
TRBV12-3/TRBV12-4	.	13	TRBJ1-2	.	CASTTDTRYGYTF	TGTGCCAGCACCACTGACACGCGTTATGGCTACACCTTC
TRBV10-3	TRBD1	11	TRBJ1-2	.	CASGTAYGYTF	TGTGCCAGCGGGACAGCCTATGGCTACACCTTC
TRBV7-2	TRBD1	13	TRBJ2-1	.	CASSLVDRDRGFF	TGTGCCAGCAGCTTAGTCGATAGGGACAGGGGGTTCTTC
TRBV9	.	15	TRBJ2-3	.	CASSTTGTTSDTQYF	TGTGCCAGCAGTACTACCGGGACAACATCAGATACGCAGTATTTT
TRBV7-9	TRBD1	13	TRBJ2-7	.	CASSPDRGREQYF	TGTGCCAGCAGCCCCGACAGGGGGCGCGAGCAGTACTTC
TRBV19	.	14	TRBJ1-1	once	CASSIVAGLTEAFF	TGTGCCAGTAGTATAGTGGCAGGGCTAACTGAAGCTTTCTTT
TRBV5-1	TRBD2	16	TRBJ2-7	.	CASSYGLAGVSYEQYF	TGCGCCAGCAGCTACGGACTAGCGGGAGTTTCCTACGAGCAGTACTTC
TRBV9	TRBD1	15	TRBJ2-1	.	CASSVTGVYYNEQFF	TGTGCCAGCAGCGTGACAGGGGTGTACTACAATGAGCAGTTCTTC
TRBV30	TRBD1	16	TRBJ2-3	once	CAWSVLAGGSTDTQYF	TGTGCCTGGAGTGTACTCGCAGGGGGCTCCACAGATACGCAGTATTTT
TRBV7-9	.	14	TRBJ1-1	.	CASSDYRVNTEAFF	TGTGCCAGCAGCGACTACAGGGTGAACACTGAAGCTTTCTTT
TRBV7-6	TRBD2	16	TRBJ2-2	.	CASSFGRGSSTGELFF	TGTGCCAGCAGCTTCGGGCGGGGGTCCTCCACCGGGGAGCTGTTTTTT
TRBV27	.	13	TRBJ1-5	.	CASSLQAGQPQHF	TGTGCCAGCAGTCTTCAAGCGGGCCAGCCCCAGCATTTT
TRBV18	TRBD1	14	TRBJ1-2	.	CASSPGTGDSGYTF	TGTGCCAGCTCACCCGGGACAGGGGATTCCGGCTACACCTTC
TRBV7-2	.	13	TRBJ2-1	.	CASSLAAGVEQFF	TGTGCCAGCAGCTTAGCGGCCGGGGTTGAGCAGTTCTTC
TRBV6-5	TRBD2	15	TRBJ2-1	few	CASSTRMSGGAQQFF	TGTGCCAGCAGCACCAGGATGAGCGGGGGGGCCCAGCAGTTCTTC
TRBV11-2	.	15	TRBJ2-3	.	CASSLGRVTTDTQYF	TGTGCCAGCAGCTTAGGCAGGGTTACGACAGATACGCAGTATTTT
TRBV24-1	.	14	TRBJ2-7	.	CATSEGGSFDEQYF	TGTGCCACCAGTGAAGGCGGTTCGTTCGACGAGCAGTACTTC
TRBV7-9	TRBD2	15	TRBJ2-5	.	CASTRTSGAQETQYF	TGTGCCAGCACCCGGACTAGCGGGGCCCAAGAGACCCAGTACTTC
TRBV27	TRBD2	16	TRBJ2-7	.	CASSLGLAGARGEQYF	TGTGCCAGCAGTTTGGGACTAGCGGGAGCCCGAGGCGAGCAGTACTTC
TRBV5-1	.	14	TRBJ1-4	.	CASSLAEKGEKLFF	TGCGCCAGCAGCTTGGCCGAGAAGGGGGAAAAACTGTTTTTT
TRBV19	.	14	TRBJ1-3	.	CASSMGSSGNTIYF	TGTGCCAGTAGTATGGGGAGCTCTGGAAACACCATATATTTT
TRBV7-8	.	14	TRBJ2-1	.	CASSLVASLWEQFF	TGTGCCAGCAGCTTAGTGGCTTCCCTGTGGGAGCAGTTCTTC
TRBV18	TRBD1	14	TRBJ1-1	.	CASSIDRVNTEAFF	TGTGCCAGCTCCATAGACAGGGTGAACACTGAAGCTTTCTTT
TRBV7-9	TRBD1	17	TRBJ1-3	.	CASSLASTGRSGNTIYF	TGTGCCAGCAGCTTAGCTTCGACAGGGAGGTCCGGAAACACCATATATTTT
TRBV3-1/TRBV3-2	TRBD2	16	TRBJ2-5	few	CASSSSDGRALETQYF	TGTGCCAGCAGCTCTTCTGACGGGAGGGCCTTGGAGACCCAGTACTTC
TRBV7-8	TRBD1	16	TRBJ1-5	.	CASSLATGTVKQPQHF	TGTGCCAGCAGCTTAGCGACCGGGACAGTCAAGCAGCCCCAGCATTTT
TRBV29-1	TRBD1	13	TRBJ2-5	.	CSVGQGRGETQYF	TGCAGCGTTGGACAGGGAAGAGGAGAGACCCAGTACTTC
TRBV5-4	.	13	TRBJ1-4	few	CASSPEFSEKLFF	TGTGCCAGCAGCCCCGAGTTTAGCGAAAAACTGTTTTTT
TRBV4-1	.	14	TRBJ2-5	once	CASSQNQGKETQYF	TGCGCCAGCAGCCAAAACCAGGGGAAAGAGACCCAGTACTTC
TRBV6-5	TRBD2	15	TRBJ2-7	.	CASRPKRGSSYEQYF	TGTGCCAGCAGGCCTAAGCGGGGCAGCTCCTACGAGCAGTACTTC